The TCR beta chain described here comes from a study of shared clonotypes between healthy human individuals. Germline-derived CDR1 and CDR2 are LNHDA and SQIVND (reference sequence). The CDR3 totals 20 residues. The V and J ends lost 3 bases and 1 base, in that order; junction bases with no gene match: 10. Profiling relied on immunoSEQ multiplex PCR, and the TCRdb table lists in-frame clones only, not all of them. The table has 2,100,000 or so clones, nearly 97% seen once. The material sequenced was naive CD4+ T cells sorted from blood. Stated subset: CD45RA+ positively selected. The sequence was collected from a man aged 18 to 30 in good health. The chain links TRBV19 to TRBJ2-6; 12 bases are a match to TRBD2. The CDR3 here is CASSIPLLAGGKSGANVLTF. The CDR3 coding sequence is TGTGCCAGTAGTATCCCCCTCCTAGCGGGGGGGAAATCTGGGGCCAACGTCCTGACTTTC.